The subject of this entry is one T cell receptor beta chain. This record belongs to a study of T cell changes during pregnancy in multiple sclerosis. Here immunoSEQ multiplex PCR was the method, and the copy in TCRdb shows in-frame clones only, minus some. The repertoire holds tens of thousands of clones, with around 80% as singletons. The CDR3 is 13 amino acids. Germline V gene data show CDR1 as MNHEY and CDR2 as SVGAGI. Germline trimming cut 6 bases from V and 5 bases from J; bases unmatched to any gene: 6. The gene calls are TRBV6-5 and TRBJ2-7, with 8 bases identical to TRBD1. The source of this sequence is a female donor with multiple sclerosis, enrolled in a pregnancy study. This specimen consisted of CD4+ T cells from peripheral blood mononuclear cells, obtained before pregnancy. CDR3 region: CASSDRGRNEQYF. CDR3 nucleotides: TGTGCCAGCAGCGACAGGGGACGAAACGAGCAGTACTTC.